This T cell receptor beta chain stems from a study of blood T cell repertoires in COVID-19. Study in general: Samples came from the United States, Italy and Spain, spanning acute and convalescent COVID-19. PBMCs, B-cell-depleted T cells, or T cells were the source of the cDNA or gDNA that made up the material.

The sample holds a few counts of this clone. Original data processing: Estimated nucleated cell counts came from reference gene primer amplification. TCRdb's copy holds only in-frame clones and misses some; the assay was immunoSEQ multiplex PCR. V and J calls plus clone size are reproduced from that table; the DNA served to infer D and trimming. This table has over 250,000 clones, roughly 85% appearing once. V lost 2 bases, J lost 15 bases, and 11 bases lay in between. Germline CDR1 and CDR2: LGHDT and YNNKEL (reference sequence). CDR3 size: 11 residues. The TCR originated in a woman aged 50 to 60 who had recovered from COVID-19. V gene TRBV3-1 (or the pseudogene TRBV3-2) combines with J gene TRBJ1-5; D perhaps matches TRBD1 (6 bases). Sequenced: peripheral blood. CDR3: CASSQQGQWHF. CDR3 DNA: TGTGCCAGCAGCCAACAGGGACAATGGCATTTT.